Listed here are 23 T cell receptor beta chains from one sample, sequenced in a study of long-term antiretroviral therapy in people with HIV. Survey-level immunoSEQ v3.0 assays were run. The protocol was immunoSEQ multiplex PCR, while the TCRdb copy is restricted to in-frame clones and leaves out a portion. This table holds tens of thousands of clones, over 80% found once. Sample: unsorted PBMCs, taken 1 year after starting antiretroviral therapy. The receptors stem from a man between 18 and 29 years old with HIV.

The CDR3 nucleotides are TGCAGCGTTGAAGAGACCAGGAACACTGAAGCTTTCTTT. Protein: CSVEETRNTEAFF. V is TRBV29-1 and J is TRBJ1-1; unclear D gene. CDR3 length: 13 amino acids. The germline V gene has CDR1 SQVTM and CDR2 ANQGSEA. V gave up 0 bases and J gave up 1 base, with 6 bases separating them.

This clone occurred once. V and J are TRBV5-1 and TRBJ1-1, with D perhaps TRBD1 (6 bases). Germline loops: CDR1 SGHRS, CDR2 YFSETQ. CDR3 size: 14 residues. Trimming removed 4 bases from V and 4 bases from J, with 14 bases in between. The CDR3 sequence is CASSAGEEGTEAFF. The DNA for the CDR3 is TGCGCCAGCAGCGCAGGGGAGGAGGGCACTGAAGCTTTCTTT. Drawing the rest from reference TRBV5-1 and TRBJ1-1, the complete variable domain is KAGVTQTPRYLIKTRGQQVTLSCSPISGHRSVSWYQQTPGQGLQFLFEYFSETQRNKGNFPGRFSGRQFSNSRSEMNVSTLELGDSALYLCASSAGEEGTEAFFGQGTRLTVV.

The V and J genes are TRBV18 and TRBJ2-7, with a tentative D call TRBD2 (6 bases). This CDR3 has 12 amino acids. V was trimmed by 3 bases and J by 7 bases, leaving 10 bases between them. Germline loops: CDR1 KGHSH, CDR2 LQKENI. This CDR3 reads CASSPEGQEQYF. The CDR3 coding sequence is TGTGCCAGCTCACCGGAGGGGCAAGAGCAGTACTTC. Combining the CDR3 with reference TRBV18 and TRBJ2-7 gives the whole variable domain NAGVMQNPRHLVRRRGQEARLRCSPMKGHSHVYWYRQLPEEGLKFMVYLQKENIIDESGMPKERFSAEFPKEGPSILRIQQVVRGDSAAYFCASSPEGQEQYFGPGTRLTVT.

The gene calls are TRBV5-1 and TRBJ2-7; 14 bases map to TRBD2. This CDR3 is 17 amino acids long. The V gene's germline CDR1 is SGHRS and CDR2 YFSETQ. With 0 bases clipped from V and 2 bases from J, the junction kept 4 bases outside the gene matches. The CDR3 DNA follows: TGCGCCAGCAGCTTGGGGACTAGCGGGAGGTACCCCTACGAGCAGTACTTC. This encodes CASSLGTSGRYPYEQYF.

The chain recombines TRBV27 with TRBJ2-3; TRBD2 matches at 10 bases. There are 14 residues in the CDR3. With V trimmed by 8 bases and J by 3 bases, 5 bases remained unmatched. Germline V CDR1 and CDR2: MNHEY, SMNVEV (reference sequence). CDR3: CASHGTSATDTQYF. The CDR3 coding sequence is TGTGCCAGCCATGGGACTAGCGCAACAGATACGCAGTATTTT.

This clone was seen a single time. This chain connects TRBV27 to TRBJ2-2; TRBD2 matches at 9 bases. Germline trimming cut 1 base from V and 0 bases from J; bases unmatched to any gene: 9. CDR3 size: 19 residues. Looked up from germline, CDR1 is MNHEY and CDR2 is SMNVEV (reference sequence). This CDR3 is CASSLLASGVAANTGELFF. The CDR3 nucleotides are TGTGCCAGCAGTTTATTAGCTAGCGGGGTGGCGGCGAACACCGGGGAGCTGTTTTTT.

This chain joins TRBV29-1 and TRBJ2-1; D not resolved. Germline CDR1 and CDR2: SQVTM and ANQGSEA. Between the trimmed V and J ends, which lost 0 bases and 5 bases, there was a span of 8 bases. The CDR3 consists of 13 residues. In DNA form, the CDR3 reads TGCAGCGTTGAAGAGAAGTGGGACAATGAGCAGTTCTTC. It is translated as CSVEEKWDNEQFF.

V gene TRBV14 combines with J gene TRBJ1-5; D call uncertain. Germline V lookup: CDR1 SGHDN, CDR2 FVKESK. Trimming took 0 bases from V and 1 from J, leaving 10 bases between them. This CDR3 spans 16 amino acids. The CDR3 spells CASSQDNWISNQPQHF. The CDR3 coding sequence is TGTGCCAGCAGCCAAGATAATTGGATCAGCAATCAGCCCCAGCATTTT. Filled out from reference TRBV14 and TRBJ1-5, the complete variable domain reads EAGVTQFPSHSVIEKGQTVTLRCDPISGHDNLYWYRRVMGKEIKFLLHFVKESKQDESGMPNNRFLAERTGGTYSTLKVQPAELEDSGVYFCASSQDNWISNQPQHFGDGTRLSIL.

This chain uses TRBV29-1 with TRBJ1-3; 7 positions agree with TRBD1. This CDR3 has 14 residues. The germline V gene has CDR1 SQVTM and CDR2 ANQGSEA. V lost 3 bases to trimming and J lost 0 bases; unmatched junction nucleotides: 2. CDR3 nucleotide sequence: TGCAGCGTTGATACAGGGGCCTCTGGAAACACCATATATTTT. This sequence encodes CSVDTGASGNTIYF.

The V and J genes are TRBV10-3 and TRBJ1-1; 7 positions agree with TRBD1. The germline CDR1 and CDR2 sequences are ENHRY and SYGVKD. J lost 7 bases, V lost 7 bases, and 9 bases had no gene match. There are 13 residues in the CDR3. The CDR3 sequence: CAITSGTVVEAFF. The CDR3 coding sequence is TGTGCCATCACCTCCGGGACAGTCGTTGAAGCTTTCTTT.

This clone was seen a handful of times. The rearrangement links TRBV6-5 to TRBJ2-7, with a tentative D call TRBD1 (5 bases). The germline V gene has CDR1 MNHEY and CDR2 SVGAGI. V was shortened by 2 bases and J by 3 bases, with 11 bases between the two germline ends. The CDR3 runs 14 residues. CDR3 region: CASSYGQGGYEQYF. CDR3 DNA sequence: TGTGCCAGCAGTTACGGCCAGGGTGGCTACGAGCAGTACTTC.

J is TRBJ2-7 and V is TRBV27, with D perhaps given as TRBD1 or TRBD2 (5 bases each). V lost 2 bases to trimming and J lost 3 bases, with 11 bases between them. The CDR3 has 14 residues. The germline V gene encodes CDR1 MNHEY and CDR2 SMNVEV (reference sequence). Written as DNA, the CDR3 is TGTGCCAGCAGTTTAGCCGGGGCTGACTACGAGCAGTACTTC. This encodes CASSLAGADYEQYF.

The chain links TRBV7-3 to TRBJ2-3; D may match TRBD1 or TRBD2 (6 bases each). The CDR3 extends over 16 amino acids. V was trimmed by 0 bases and J by 6 bases, leaving 16 bases between them. Germline CDR1 is SGHTA and CDR2 is FQGTGA. CDR3 sequence (DNA): TGTGCCAGCAGCTTAACGGAGGCAGGGGAGGATGATACGCAGTATTTT. It codes for CASSLTEAGEDDTQYF.

V gene TRBV25-1 combines with J gene TRBJ2-3, with TRBD1 identical over 11 bases. The CDR3 runs to 17 residues. Trimming cost V 3 bases and J 4 bases; bases outside gene matches: 9. Germline loops: CDR1 MGHDK, CDR2 SYGVNS. The DNA of the CDR3 is TGTGCCAGCAGTGAGTTCCTCCGGACAGGGGGCGCAGATACGCAGTATTTT. It yields the protein CASSEFLRTGGADTQYF. Full variable domain (missing parts from reference TRBV25-1 and TRBJ2-3): EADIYQTPRYLVIGTGKKITLECSQTMGHDKMYWYQQDPGMELHLIHYSYGVNSTEKGDLSSESTVSRIRTEHFPLTLESARPSHTSQYLCASSEFLRTGGADTQYFGPGTRLTVL.

The sample holds one count of this clone. V is TRBV9 and J is TRBJ2-7, with 7 nucleotides matching TRBD2. Trimming cost V 0 bases and J 6 bases; bases outside gene matches: 9. The CDR3 is made up of 15 amino acids. Per the germline V gene, CDR1 is SGDLS and CDR2 is YYNGEE. The CDR3 bases are TGTGCCAGCAGCGTAGGTGGCGGGAGCGGGATCGAGCAGTACTTC. It is translated as CASSVGGGSGIEQYF.

The chain recombines TRBV18 with TRBJ2-2; D might be TRBD1 (7 bases). Germline V gene sequence: CDR1 KGHSH, CDR2 LQKENI. The CDR3 runs 15 residues. Trimming removed 3 bases from V and 3 bases from J, with 11 bases in between. CDR3 bases: TGTGCCAGCTCACCGACAGGGAGGCACACCGGGGAGCTGTTTTTT. It is translated as CASSPTGRHTGELFF.

This clone has more than one count but fewer than ten. The chain combines TRBV18 with TRBJ2-2; perhaps TRBD1 as D (6 bases). CDR3 length: 17 residues. CDR1 is KGHSH and CDR2 is LQKENI in the germline V gene. V dropped 3 bases and J dropped 6 bases, with 20 bases sitting between them. CDR3 sequence (DNA): TGTGCCAGCTCACCTCCGTCCGGGACACTTTGGGCCGGGGAGCTGTTTTTT. It codes for CASSPPSGTLWAGELFF.

The rearrangement uses TRBV27 and TRBJ2-1; D call uncertain. V lost 0 bases and J 1 base, leaving 1 base between the germline ends. The CDR3 totals 13 residues. CDR1 MNHEY and CDR2 SMNVEV come from the germline V gene (reference sequence). CDR3 nucleotide sequence: TGTGCCAGCAGTTTATCTTCCTACAATGAGCAGTTCTTC. Its protein product is CASSLSSYNEQFF.

V and J are TRBV6-5 and TRBJ1-2, with 8 bases lining up with TRBD1. The CDR3 totals 14 residues. Germline trimming cut 2 bases from V and 4 bases from J; bases unmatched to any gene: 3. The germline V gene has CDR1 MNHEY and CDR2 SVGAGI. CDR3: CASSYQTGAYGYTF. DNA for the CDR3: TGTGCCAGCAGTTACCAGACAGGGGCCTATGGCTACACCTTC.

This clone has only one observation. The chain couples TRBV10-3 to TRBJ2-5, with 10 bases identical to TRBD1. The CDR3 is 16 amino acids. With V trimmed by 6 bases and J by 4 bases, 11 bases remained unmatched. CDR1 is ENHRY, CDR2 SYGVKD, per germline. The DNA of the CDR3 is TGTGCCATCAGGCCCGCCGGGACAGGGGAAGGAGAGACCCAGTACTTC. Encoded protein: CAIRPAGTGEGETQYF.

The CDR3 region has the DNA TGTGCCAGTAGTGAGGGAGGCGAGCAGTACTTC. Amino acid sequence: CASSEGGEQYF. This chain joins TRBV19 and TRBJ2-7; tentatively, D is TRBD2 (6 bases). The germline V gene has CDR1 LNHDA and CDR2 SQIVND (reference sequence). V was clipped by 5 bases and J by 6 bases, with 8 bases between them. The CDR3 is 11 residues long.

The rearrangement uses TRBV27 and TRBJ2-7, with 7 bases fitting TRBD2. The V segment lost 5 bases and the J segment 0 bases; nucleotides outside the gene matches: 7. This CDR3 has 15 amino acids. CDR1 and CDR2 (germline): MNHEY, SMNVEV (reference sequence). Here the CDR3 DNA reads TGTGCCAGCAGTGAAGGGGCGGGGGTCTCCTACGAGCAGTACTTC. Translated, it gives CASSEGAGVSYEQYF.

This clone was seen only a few times. V is TRBV28 and J is TRBJ1-1; no clear D gene. V shed 5 bases and J shed 3 bases, with 13 bases lying between them. Per germline, CDR1 MDHEN and CDR2 SYDVKM. This CDR3 region has 14 residues. This CDR3 reads CASSPEVGYTEAFF. The CDR3, as DNA: TGTGCCAGCAGTCCCGAGGTAGGGTACACTGAAGCTTTCTTT. Filled out from reference TRBV28 and TRBJ1-1, the complete variable domain reads DVKVTQSSRYLVKRTGEKVFLECVQDMDHENMFWYRQDPGLGLRLIYFSYDVKMKEKGDIPEGYSVSREKKERFSLILESASTNQTSMYLCASSPEVGYTEAFFGQGTRLTVV.